Here is one T cell receptor beta chain with its context. The data belong to a study of T cell changes during pregnancy in multiple sclerosis. CDR1 is SGHNT and CDR2 is YYREEE in the germline V gene (reference sequence). The CDR3 sequence is 16 residues long. Unmatched junction bases numbered 8, after V lost 0 bases and J lost 7 bases. The method was immunoSEQ multiplex PCR; TCRdb's version includes in-frame clones alone and lacks a portion of them. The sample records over 25,000 clones, over 85% being singletons. The sequence was obtained from a female donor with multiple sclerosis, enrolled in a pregnancy study. The specimen comprised CD4+ T cells from peripheral blood mononuclear cells, sampled in the first trimester of pregnancy. The chain recombines TRBV5-4 with TRBJ2-7; TRBD1 matches at 12 bases. The CDR3 region has the DNA TGTGCCAGCAGCTTGGCCGGGGACAGGGGGCGAGAGGAGCAGTACTTC. This encodes CASSLAGDRGREEQYF.